This T cell receptor beta chain was identified during a study of blood T cells in healthy people across ages. Study overall: With template switching, about one barcoded beta molecule was captured per two T cells.

Trimming took 5 bases from V and 6 from J, leaving 14 bases between them. CDR1 MNHEY and CDR2 SVGEGT come from the germline V gene. The CDR3 has 13 residues. Using a J-beta primer mix together with a sample-barcoded 5' primer, a second PCR was run for about 6 to 12 cycles. The authors tagged each cDNA molecule using a template-switch adaptor with 12 random nucleotides. TCRdb called the 5' RACE reads again in MiXCR, with one record for every CDR3 protein. Of hundreds of thousands of distinct CDR3 sequences in the sample, under 30% were seen once. Roughly 9.5 milliliters of peripheral blood were drawn from each donor into EDTA-treated tubes. This clonotype occurred many times. This may come from a read error, since a much larger clone is one base off.

This sequence originates from a woman over 75 in good health. The chain employs TRBV6-2 or TRBV6-3 and TRBJ2-7; no firm D call. Sequenced sample: blood. The CDR3 DNA follows: TGTGCCAGCAGTCCCCACCTCAGGAGCGAGCAGTACTTC. Amino acids: CASSPHLRSEQYF.